The clone carrying this T cell receptor (beta chain) has more than one count but fewer than ten. The antigen remains undetermined. The entry originates in a study of T-cell reconstitution after alpha-beta-depleted transplantation in children. Study-wide findings and caveats: T-cell counts and diversity were attributed mostly to newly produced T cells one year after transplant. After transplant, at about two months, alpha-beta T cells were reportedly derived from several hundred expanded graft clones. Surviving recipient T cells and intrathymic progenitors accounted for some patients' high TCRbeta diversity at day 60.

The germline CDR1 and CDR2 sequences are SNHLY and FYNNEI. The ends lost 6 bases at V and 6 bases at J; junction bases unmatched: 5. The CDR3 totals 14 residues. Library preparation (for TCRbeta) was performed with unique molecular identifiers. TCRdb re-called the PCR reads through MiXCR, storing one row per CDR3 protein. The table records fewer than 500,000 distinct CDR3 sequences, roughly 43% of them present only once. The rearrangement uses TRBV2 and TRBJ1-5; 10 bases are a match to TRBD1. Specimen: PBMCs, collected before TCRalphabeta/CD19-depleted stem cell transplant. This clonotype originated in a girl aged 2-10 years with aplastic anemia, due to receive a stem cell transplant. The CDR3 nucleotides read TGTGCCAGCAGGACAGGGGGCGGGCGTCAGCCCCAGCATTTT. Translation: CASRTGGGRQPQHF.